These T cell receptor beta chains were read from a single sample in a study of T cells expressing NK-cell markers. From its re-call of the 5' RACE reads, TCRdb lists each CDR3 protein once, without DNA. This specimen shows a few hundred thousand distinct CDR3 sequences; the ten leading clones hold about 5.2%. Sequencing was carried out using blood T cells: a sorted CD56 or NKG2C T cell subset, CD4+ or CD8+ T cells, or bulk PBMC T cells (not recorded which). The receptors come from a man aged 18 to 69 in good health. CDR3s include the opening cysteine and the closing phenylalanine or tryptophan. Only some rows state a clone size, as once, few, many or a class for expanded clones.

V gene	J gene	clone size	CDR3 protein
TRBV30	TRBJ2-1	.	CAWRGPWNEQFF
TRBV6-1	TRBJ1-2	.	CASTPGQRYGYTF
TRBV5-5	TRBJ2-3	.	CASSLAMSTDTQYF
TRBV6-1	TRBJ2-2	.	CATHRSGGRTGELFF
TRBV7-6	TRBJ2-1	.	CASSLERAGGYNEQFF
TRBV2	TRBJ1-1	.	CASSSGGGRGTEAFF
TRBV5-1	TRBJ2-7	.	CASSFSGGYEQYF
TRBV6-5	TRBJ1-6	.	CASSYSRGTSPLHF
TRBV12-5	TRBJ2-2	.	CASGLWSLGQNTGELFF
TRBV4-2	TRBJ2-7	.	CASSPTGTSDSYEQYF
TRBV2	TRBJ1-5	.	CASSSYGQGGQPQHF
TRBV5-1	TRBJ2-1	.	CASSSTGAHNEQFF
TRBV5-1	TRBJ2-3	.	CASSGLALSTDTQYF
TRBV5-1	TRBJ2-1	.	CASSLGDWTANNEQFF
TRBV6-1	TRBJ1-1	.	CASSVRTGRSTEAFF
TRBV5-6	TRBJ1-4	.	CASSPAGLREKLFF
TRBV3-1	TRBJ1-2	.	CASSQDRSLDGYTF
TRBV28	TRBJ1-2	.	CASSLDKRNFNYGYTF
TRBV3-1	TRBJ2-5	.	CASSQRDNRQETQYF
TRBV20-1	TRBJ1-1	.	CSLKPGLRGTEAFF
TRBV5-1	TRBJ1-1	medium-sized	CASSPQQGFTEAFF
TRBV9	TRBJ2-3	.	CASSTGTSGVSTDTQYF
TRBV7-3	TRBJ2-1	.	CASSFNPSGGAPYNEQFF
TRBV5-1	TRBJ2-3	.	CASSPGGTSSTDTQYF
TRBV27	TRBJ2-7	.	CASSMGQGGNAWEQYF
TRBV7-9	TRBJ2-3	.	CASLTGGPRTDTQYF
TRBV12-3/TRBV12-4	TRBJ1-5	.	CASSWRGQGASNQPQHF
TRBV27	TRBJ2-7	.	CASSSRQIGYYEQYF
TRBV20-1	TRBJ2-7	.	CSALNRDRATYEQYF
TRBV5-1	TRBJ2-6	.	CASSLARGANVLTF
TRBV19	TRBJ2-3	.	CASSTATDTQYF
TRBV5-1	TRBJ2-7	.	CASSQGLAGDTSYEQYF
TRBV28	TRBJ2-7	.	CASSWAFPSGVYEQYF
TRBV4-1	TRBJ2-3	.	CASSQDKSWGRTDTQYF
TRBV7-9	TRBJ2-7	.	CASSPTRGSYEQYF
TRBV6-5	TRBJ2-3	.	CASSYSSAPFTDTQYF
TRBV7-9	TRBJ1-5	.	CASSLDGYVRGPQHF
TRBV27	TRBJ2-6	.	CASGSGAGANVLTF
TRBV10-3	TRBJ2-7	.	CAIPGPAGGEQYF
TRBV7-9	TRBJ1-5	.	CASSSSHPLRSQHF
TRBV19	TRBJ2-2	.	CASSIVAGPGELFF
TRBV18	TRBJ2-3	.	CASSPRVGTRRPDTQYF
TRBV20-1	TRBJ1-5	.	CSAYRGSTSNQPQHF
TRBV20-1	TRBJ2-7	.	CSARGSSSPYEQYF